Listed below are T cell receptor beta chains from one sample, sequenced in a study of blood T cell repertoires in COVID-19. The protocol was immunoSEQ multiplex PCR, while the TCRdb copy is restricted to in-frame clones and leaves out a portion. The table records around 280,000 clones, 86% of them present only once. The specimen was peripheral blood. The source is a woman aged 25 to 39 who had recovered from COVID-19. Each CDR3 is given without its conserved first and last residue.

V	J	length	CDR3
TRBV6-5	TRBJ1-1	10	ASTEQGTEAF
TRBV3-1/TRBV3-2	TRBJ1-3	14	ASSLPGGVSGNTIY
TRBV5-1	TRBJ1-5	13	ASSLEPGHNQPQH
TRBV19	TRBJ1-2	9	ASSSGYGYT
TRBV7-9	TRBJ2-7	10	ASSLSDNEQY
TRBV6-5	TRBJ2-1	12	ASRQGLLINEQF
TRBV3-1/TRBV3-2	TRBJ2-5	13	ASSPPRSGGKTQY
TRBV4-1	TRBJ1-2	16	ASSQVVTAPYYNYGYT
TRBV28	TRBJ1-1	12	ASSHREAVTEAF
TRBV6-5	TRBJ1-1	13	ASSYSGFGSPEAF
TRBV9	TRBJ1-1	11	ASSPGLSGEAF
TRBV7-9	TRBJ2-2	14	ASSPGGGPPTGELF
TRBV19	TRBJ1-1	11	ASRAGAHTEAF
TRBV14	TRBJ2-1	13	ASSQLKRGEDEQF
TRBV9	TRBJ2-2	16	ASSVGASGSLNTGELF
TRBV2	TRBJ2-7	14	ASSEGGSQVGYEQY